A single sample gave rise to the 17 T cell receptor beta chains below, sequenced in a study of beta chain features in type 1 diabetes. These TCRs are of unknown antigen specificity. TCRB transcripts that were expressed got sequenced, as all of the isolated RNA had been reverse transcribed. TCRdb keeps only in-frame clones here, not all; method: immunoSEQ multiplex PCR. Of fewer than 350,000 clones listed, about 15% are singletons. General study points: Significant though moderate, a shortening of TCRB CDR3s appeared in all four CD4+ subsets of Type 1 diabetes patients.

The sample consisted of naive CD4+ T cells from blood. The source of these receptors is a man aged 18 to 35 with type 1 diabetes.

This clone was observed a few times. V gene TRBV30 combines with J gene TRBJ1-1; a weak D match, TRBD1 (5 bases). V lost 5 bases to trimming and J lost 5 bases, with 12 bases between them. This CDR3 comprises 12 residues. Germline V gives CDR1 GTSNPN, CDR2 SVGIG (reference sequence). CDR3 sequence (DNA): TGTGCCTGGGGCAGGGTCTTGACTGAAGCTTTCTTT. Translation gives CAWGRVLTEAFF.

The chain has TRBV10-3 and TRBJ2-4, with D possibly TRBD1 on 5 matching bases. The V and J ends lost 0 bases and 8 bases respectively, with 11 bases between them. In germline, CDR1 is ENHRY, CDR2 SYGVKD. The CDR3 covers 14 residues. In DNA form, the CDR3 reads TGTGCCATCAGTGAGTCGAAGGGGAAGGACATTCAGTACTTC. This codes for CAISESKGKDIQYF.

This clone was seen a handful of times. The V and J genes are TRBV11-2 and TRBJ1-2, with a weak D call TRBD1 (6 bases). Germline CDR1 is SGHAT and CDR2 is FQNNGV. The ends were cut back, 1 base at V and 6 bases at J, with 9 bases in the middle. The CDR3 extends over 13 amino acids. CDR3 sequence: CASSLGAGDGYTF. In nucleotides, the CDR3 is TGTGCCAGCAGCTTAGGGGCAGGGGATGGCTACACCTTC.

CDR3 protein: CASSLGGSGTDTQYF. The CDR3, as DNA: TGTGCCAGCAGTTTAGGAGGTAGCGGCACAGATACGCAGTATTTT. The chain links TRBV28 to TRBJ2-3, with D possibly TRBD2 on 5 matching bases. V lost 2 bases and J 1 base, leaving 10 bases between the germline ends. Per the germline V gene, CDR1 is MDHEN and CDR2 is SYDVKM. This CDR3 is built from 15 residues.

This clone was seen a few times. This chain uses TRBV4-3 with TRBJ1-6; D perhaps matches TRBD1 (5 bases). V lost 1 base to trimming and J lost 8 bases, with 9 bases between them. The CDR3 sequence is 14 residues long. In germline, CDR1 is LGHNA, CDR2 YSLEER. CDR3: CASSQVGQHSPLHF. DNA for the CDR3: TGCGCCAGCAGCCAAGTGGGGCAGCATTCACCCCTCCACTTT.

V and J are TRBV30 and TRBJ1-6; D is perhaps TRBD1 (5 bases). V was trimmed by 0 bases and J by 8 bases, leaving 11 bases between them. Looked up from germline, CDR1 is GTSNPN and CDR2 is SVGIG (reference sequence). This CDR3 region has 14 residues. The CDR3 reads CAWSVRGNYSPLHF. The CDR3 DNA sequence: TGTGCCTGGAGTGTGCGGGGGAATTATTCACCCCTCCACTTT.

This chain joins TRBV7-9 and TRBJ2-1; D might be TRBD1 (7 bases). The V end was cut by 5 bases, the J end by 8 bases, with 19 bases between. The CDR3 sequence is 15 residues long. The V gene's germline CDR1 is SEHNR and CDR2 FQNEAQ (reference sequence). DNA of the CDR3: TGTGCCAGCAGCCCCAGGAGGGGGCACCTCGATGAGCAGTTCTTC. Protein product: CASSPRRGHLDEQFF. Full variable domain (remainder filled in from reference TRBV7-9 and TRBJ2-1): DTGVSQNPRHKITKRGQNVTFRCDPISEHNRLYWYRQTLGQGPEFLTYFQNEAQLEKSRLLSDRFSAERPKGSFSTLEIQRTEQGDSAMYLCASSPRRGHLDEQFFGPGTRLTVL.

This clone was detected a few times. The chain recombines TRBV18 with TRBJ1-2; 9 bases match TRBD1. The length of the CDR3 is 14 residues. V gave up 7 bases and J gave up 6 bases; unmatched junction bases: 9. Germline-derived CDR1 and CDR2 are KGHSH and LQKENI. CDR3 residues: CASLDPGQGHGYTF. CDR3 nucleotides: TGTGCCAGCTTGGATCCGGGACAGGGACATGGCTACACCTTC.

This clone was found a few times. J is TRBJ2-7 and V is TRBV28; D unresolved. Germline-derived CDR1 and CDR2 are MDHEN and SYDVKM. The V gene lost 6 bases and the J gene lost 5 bases, with 11 bases spanning the gap. The CDR3 contains 12 residues. CDR3 bases: TGTGCCAGCAGATGGGCTTCAAACGAGCAGTACTTC. This codes for CASRWASNEQYF.

The chain links TRBV2 to TRBJ2-5, with TRBD2 identical over 11 bases. The V gene's germline CDR1 is SNHLY and CDR2 FYNNEI. V shed 6 bases and J 6 bases; nucleotides not matched to a gene: 6. CDR3 size: 14 residues. The chain's CDR3 is CASRVAGGAKTQYF. The DNA of the CDR3 is TGTGCCAGCAGGGTAGCGGGGGGGGCAAAGACCCAGTACTTC.

The V gene is TRBV5-5, the J gene TRBJ2-5, with a tentative D call TRBD1 (6 bases). CDR3 size: 14 residues. Looked up from germline, CDR1 is SGHKS and CDR2 is YYEKEE (reference sequence). Trimming shortened V by 1 base and J by 5 bases, and 12 bases separated the two germline ends. The CDR3 here is CASSLPRGRETQYF. The CDR3 DNA follows: TGTGCCAGCAGCTTGCCCAGGGGAAGGGAGACCCAGTACTTC.

The sample holds a few counts of this clone. V and J are TRBV9 and TRBJ2-3; 11 bases align to TRBD2. The CDR3 runs to 15 residues. CDR1 is SGDLS, CDR2 YYNGEE, per germline. V shed 1 base, J shed 5 bases, and the junction held 3 bases outside the gene matches. In nucleotides, the CDR3 is TGTGCCAGCAGCGTACGAGGGACTAGCGGAGATACGCAGTATTTT. This gives the protein CASSVRGTSGDTQYF.

Only a few counts were recorded for this clone. V and J are TRBV21-1 and TRBJ2-5; TRBD1 was called by the table and not checked on the DNA. TRBV21-1 is deemed a pseudogene. The CDR3 loop spans 16 amino acids. CDR3 protein: CASSKLSGDNQETQYF. CDR3 bases: TGTGCCAGCAGCAAATTATCAGGGGATAACCAAGAGACCCAGTACTTC.

This clone was observed a handful of times. The CDR3 here is CATSRSGGAGDTQYF. DNA of the CDR3: TGTGCCACGTCGAGGAGCGGGGGGGCTGGAGATACGCAGTATTTT. The V call is TRBV27, the J call TRBJ2-3; TRBD2 agrees at 10 bases. CDR1 is MNHEY and CDR2 is SMNVEV in the germline V gene (reference sequence). CDR3 length equals 15 residues. The trim removed 10 bases at V and 5 bases at J, leaving 12 bases unmatched.

The rearrangement links TRBV30 to TRBJ2-7; D is unclear. This CDR3 is 13 amino acids long. V lost 2 bases and J 4 bases, leaving 12 bases between the germline ends. Germline V gives CDR1 GTSNPN, CDR2 SVGIG (reference sequence). The CDR3 reads CAWSSAARYEQYF. As DNA, the CDR3 is TGTGCCTGGAGTAGTGCGGCCCGTTACGAGCAGTACTTC. Based on the CDR3 plus reference TRBV30 and TRBJ2-7, the full variable domain is SQTIHQWPATLVQPVGSPLSLECTVEGTSNPNLYWYRQAAGRGLQLLFYSVGIGQISSEVPQNLSASRPQDRQFILSSKKLLLSDSGFYLCAWSSAARYEQYFGPGTRLTVT.

This clone was seen a few times. The chain recombines TRBV6-1 with TRBJ2-3; the match to TRBD2 covers 8 bases. The CDR3 covers 15 residues. J gave up 4 bases and V 1 base, and 4 bases lay outside the gene matches. Germline CDR1 MNHNS, CDR2 SASEGT. CDR3 region: CASSEVGGGADTQYF. CDR3 coding DNA: TGTGCCAGCAGTGAAGTCGGGGGGGGCGCAGATACGCAGTATTTT.

This clone was observed a few times. The V gene is TRBV19, the J gene TRBJ2-5; 7 bases line up with TRBD2. J lost 5 bases, V lost 7 bases, and 10 bases had no gene match. The CDR3 totals 14 residues. The germline V gene encodes CDR1 LNHDA and CDR2 SQIVND (reference sequence). The DNA of the CDR3 is TGTGCCAGTAACCTACGGGGGAGGGAGGAGACCCAGTACTTC. Amino acids: CASNLRGREETQYF.